What follows are 8 T cell receptor beta chains derived from one specimen sequenced in a study of naive and memory T cell subsets. Study-wide results and limits: Naive repertoires, especially CD8, held a few larger clonotypes, possibly memory cells re-expressing CD45RA.

No antigen has been assigned to these receptors. The beta constant-region primer was an equimolar mix of two oligonucleotides covering TRBC1 and TRBC2. Four rounds of PCR amplified the ligated cDNA using nested alpha and beta constant-region primers plus SP2. Each CDR3 protein is one row after TCRdb ran MiXCR on the UMI-ligation and nested PCR reads. The table records approximately 100,000 distinct CDR3 sequences, roughly 15% of them present only once. What was sequenced was naive CD8+ T cells from blood. The receptors were gathered from a human donor in good health.

Only a few counts were recorded for this clonotype. The rearrangement links TRBV3-1 to TRBJ2-1; D not resolved. This CDR3 comprises 15 residues. From germline, CDR1 is LGHDT and CDR2 YNNKEL (reference sequence). V was clipped by 4 bases and J by 0 bases, with 10 bases between them. The CDR3 spells CASSPRMSSYNEQFF. Written as DNA, the CDR3 is TGTGCCAGCAGCCCCAGGATGAGCTCCTACAATGAGCAGTTCTTC.

Many counts were recorded for this clonotype. The gene calls are TRBV2 and TRBJ1-4; D is unresolved. CDR1 is SNHLY, CDR2 FYNNEI, per germline. V gave up 8 bases and J gave up 6 bases, with 10 bases separating them. The CDR3 contains 12 residues. CDR3: CASEREDEKLFF. In DNA, the CDR3 is TGTGCCAGCGAGAGGGAGGATGAAAAACTGTTTTTT.

This chain links TRBV20-1 with TRBJ2-5; D is unclear. V was cut by 5 bases and J by 5 bases, with 6 bases left in between. Germline V gives CDR1 DFQATT, CDR2 SNEGSKA (reference sequence). This CDR3 region has 10 residues. The CDR3 DNA is TGCAGTGCTCGCCGGGAGACCCAGTACTTC. Translation gives CSARRETQYF.

This clonotype was seen a handful of times. V is TRBV25-1 and J is TRBJ2-3; D perhaps matches TRBD1 (7 bases). Trimming took off 8 bases at V and 5 bases at J, with 17 bases between the two ends. Per the germline V gene, CDR1 is MGHDK and CDR2 is SYGVNS. This CDR3 is 14 amino acids long. This chain's CDR3 is CASARGELVDTQYF. The CDR3 region has the DNA TGTGCCAGCGCCAGGGGGGAGTTAGTAGATACGCAGTATTTT.

The chain is built from TRBV29-1 and TRBJ1-1, with TRBD1 matching 7 bases. The CDR3 is 13 residues long. After removal of 4 bases from V and 3 bases from J, the junction contained 5 bases not matched to a gene. Germline V gene sequence: CDR1 SQVTM, CDR2 ANQGSEA. CDR3 loop: CSVAPRGDTEAFF. DNA of the CDR3: TGCAGCGTTGCCCCCAGGGGGGACACTGAAGCTTTCTTT.

This clonotype was observed a handful of times. The chain couples TRBV7-6 to TRBJ2-3, with D maybe TRBD1 (5 bases). Trimming pared 3 bases from V and 1 base from J, leaving 20 bases between. The length of the CDR3 is 18 residues. Germline loops: CDR1 SGHVS, CDR2 FNYEAQ. CDR3 DNA: TGTGCCAGCAGCTTCGGTCCTATACAGGATTTTGGCACAGATACGCAGTATTTT. It is translated as CASSFGPIQDFGTDTQYF.

This clonotype was seen ten or more times. The genes are TRBV28 and TRBJ2-7; D gene unclear. The CDR3 runs to 11 residues. CDR1 and CDR2 (germline): MDHEN, SYDVKM. Trimming removed 3 bases from V and 7 bases from J, with 7 bases in between. CDR3 in amino acids: CASSLVREQYF. CDR3 DNA sequence: TGTGCCAGCAGTTTGGTCCGGGAGCAGTACTTC.

CDR3 loop: CASSHAQATDTQYF. In DNA, the CDR3 is TGCGCCAGCAGCCACGCACAGGCGACAGATACGCAGTATTTT. The V call is TRBV4-3, the J call TRBJ2-3, with D maybe TRBD1 (5 bases). The germline V gene has CDR1 LGHNA and CDR2 YSLEER. This CDR3 has 14 residues. Trimming shortened V by 3 bases and J by 3 bases, and 10 bases separated the two germline ends.